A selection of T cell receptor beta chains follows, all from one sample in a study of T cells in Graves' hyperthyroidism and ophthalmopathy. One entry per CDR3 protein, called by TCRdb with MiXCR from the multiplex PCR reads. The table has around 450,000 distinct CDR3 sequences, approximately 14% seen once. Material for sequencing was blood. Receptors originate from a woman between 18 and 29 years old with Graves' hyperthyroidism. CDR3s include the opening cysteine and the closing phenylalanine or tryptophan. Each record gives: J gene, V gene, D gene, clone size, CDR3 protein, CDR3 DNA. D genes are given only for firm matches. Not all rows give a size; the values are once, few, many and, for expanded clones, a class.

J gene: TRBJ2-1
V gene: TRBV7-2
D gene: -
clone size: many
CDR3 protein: CASSSPREWDEQFF
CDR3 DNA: TGTGCCAGCAGCTCCCCCCGGGAGTGGGATGAGCAGTTCTTC

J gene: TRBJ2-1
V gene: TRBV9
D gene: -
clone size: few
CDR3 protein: CASSVAVKAEQFF
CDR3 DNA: TGTGCCAGCAGCGTAGCGGTGAAGGCCGAGCAGTTCTTC

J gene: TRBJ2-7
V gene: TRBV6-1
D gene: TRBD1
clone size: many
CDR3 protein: CASSYSRWTGGSYEQYF
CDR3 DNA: TGTGCCAGCAGTTACTCCAGGTGGACAGGGGGCTCCTACGAGCAGTACTTC

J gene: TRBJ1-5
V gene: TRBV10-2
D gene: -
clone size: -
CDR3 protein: CASSVGGAGQPQHF
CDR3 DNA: TGCGCCAGCAGTGTCGGGGGGGCAGGACAGCCCCAGCATTTT

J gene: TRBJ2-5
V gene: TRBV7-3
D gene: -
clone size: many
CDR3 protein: CASSVRGGPAETQYF
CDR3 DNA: TGTGCCAGCAGCGTGCGAGGGGGGCCTGCAGAGACCCAGTACTTC

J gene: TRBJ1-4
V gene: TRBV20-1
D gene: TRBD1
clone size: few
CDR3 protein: CSARGGGTANEKLFF
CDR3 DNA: TGCAGTGCTAGAGGGGGCGGGACAGCTAATGAAAAACTGTTTTTT

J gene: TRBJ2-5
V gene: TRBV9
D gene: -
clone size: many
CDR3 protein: CASSALGETQYF
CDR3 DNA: TGTGCCAGCAGCGCCCTTGGAGAGACCCAGTACTTC

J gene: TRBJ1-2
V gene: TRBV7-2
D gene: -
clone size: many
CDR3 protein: CASSPQPINYGYTF
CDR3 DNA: TGTGCCAGCAGTCCACAGCCCATTAACTATGGCTACACCTTC

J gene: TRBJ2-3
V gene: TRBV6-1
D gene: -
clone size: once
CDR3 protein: CASRPNISTDTQYF
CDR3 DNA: TGTGCCAGCAGGCCTAACATTAGCACAGATACGCAGTATTTT

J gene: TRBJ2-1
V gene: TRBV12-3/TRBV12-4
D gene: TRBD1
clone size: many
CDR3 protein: CASTRDRGNTREQFF
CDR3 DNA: TGTGCCAGCACCCGGGACAGGGGGAACACAAGGGAGCAGTTCTTC

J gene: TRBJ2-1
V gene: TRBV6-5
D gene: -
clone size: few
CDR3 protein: CASSYSTKRVSYNEQFF
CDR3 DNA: TGTGCCAGCAGTTACTCGACGAAGCGAGTCTCCTACAATGAGCAGTTCTTC

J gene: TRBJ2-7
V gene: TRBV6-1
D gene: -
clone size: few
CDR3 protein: CASSPGGSLNEQYF
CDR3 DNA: TGTGCCAGCAGTCCCGGGGGATCCCTAAACGAGCAGTACTTC

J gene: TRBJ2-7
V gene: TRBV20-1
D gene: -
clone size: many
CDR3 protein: CSAREAGIAYEQYF
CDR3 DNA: TGCAGTGCTAGAGAAGCTGGGATTGCCTACGAGCAGTACTTC

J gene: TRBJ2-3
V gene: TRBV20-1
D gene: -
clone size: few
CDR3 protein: CSASDGPTDTQYF
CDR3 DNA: TGCAGTGCTAGTGATGGGCCAACAGATACGCAGTATTTT

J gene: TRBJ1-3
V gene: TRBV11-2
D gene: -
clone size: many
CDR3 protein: CATRSGSGNTIYF
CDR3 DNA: TGTGCCACCAGGTCGGGGTCTGGAAACACCATATATTTT

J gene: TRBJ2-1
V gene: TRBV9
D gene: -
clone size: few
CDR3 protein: CASSSPHVGVNEQFF
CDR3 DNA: TGTGCCAGCAGCTCCCCCCACGTGGGAGTCAATGAGCAGTTCTTC

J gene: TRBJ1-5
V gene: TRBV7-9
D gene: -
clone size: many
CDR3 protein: CASSRALSNQPQHF
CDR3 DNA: TGTGCCAGCAGCCGAGCGCTTAGCAATCAGCCCCAGCATTTT

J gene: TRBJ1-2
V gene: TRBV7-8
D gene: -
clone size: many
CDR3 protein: CASSLAQGSYTF
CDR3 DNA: TGTGCCAGCAGCTTAGCGCAGGGAAGCTACACCTTC

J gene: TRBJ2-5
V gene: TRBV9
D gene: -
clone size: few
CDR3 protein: CASSVDETVQETQYF
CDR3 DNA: TGTGCCAGCAGCGTAGATGAGACGGTCCAAGAGACCCAGTACTTC

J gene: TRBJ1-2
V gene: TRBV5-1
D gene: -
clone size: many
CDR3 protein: CASSFGWGANYGYTF
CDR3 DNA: TGCGCCAGCAGCTTCGGATGGGGAGCTAACTATGGCTACACCTTC

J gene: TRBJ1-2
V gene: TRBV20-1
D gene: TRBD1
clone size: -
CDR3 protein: CSANPGQGRGYTF
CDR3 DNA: TGCAGTGCTAACCCAGGACAGGGGAGAGGCTACACCTTC

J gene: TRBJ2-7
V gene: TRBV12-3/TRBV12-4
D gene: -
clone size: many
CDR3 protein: CASSLGLSSYEQYF
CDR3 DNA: TGTGCCAGCAGTTTGGGACTGAGCTCCTACGAGCAGTACTTC

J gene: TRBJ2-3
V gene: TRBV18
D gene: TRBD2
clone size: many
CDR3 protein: CASRPGLAATDTQYF
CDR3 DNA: TGTGCCAGTCGACCGGGACTAGCGGCCACAGATACGCAGTATTTT

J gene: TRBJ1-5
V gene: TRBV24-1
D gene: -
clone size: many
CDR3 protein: CATSESGNQPQHF
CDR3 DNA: TGTGCCACCAGTGAATCGGGCAATCAGCCCCAGCATTTT

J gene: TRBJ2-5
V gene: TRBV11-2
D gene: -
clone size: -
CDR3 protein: CASSLAGSGETQYF
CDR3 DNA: TGTGCCAGCAGCTTGGCAGGGTCCGGAGAGACCCAGTACTTC

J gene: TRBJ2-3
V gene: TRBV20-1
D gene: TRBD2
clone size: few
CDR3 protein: CSTTLAGGTDTQYF
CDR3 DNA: TGCAGTACCACCCTAGCGGGGGGCACAGATACGCAGTATTTT

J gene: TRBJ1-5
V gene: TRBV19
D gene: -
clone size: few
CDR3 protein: CASSMEGIGNQPQHF
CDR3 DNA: TGTGCCAGTAGTATGGAAGGGATAGGCAATCAGCCCCAGCATTTT

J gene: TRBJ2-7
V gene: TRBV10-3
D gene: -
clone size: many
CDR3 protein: CAISPPPPGEQYF
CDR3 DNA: TGTGCCATCAGTCCCCCCCCTCCCGGCGAGCAGTACTTC

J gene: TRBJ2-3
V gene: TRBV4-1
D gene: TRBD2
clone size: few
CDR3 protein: CASSQLPPLAASTDTQYF
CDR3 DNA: TGCGCCAGCAGCCAACTACCGCCACTAGCGGCTAGCACAGATACGCAGTATTTT

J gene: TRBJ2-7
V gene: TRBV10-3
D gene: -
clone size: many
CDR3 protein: CAINLDSSGGQYF
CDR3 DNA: TGTGCCATCAACTTGGACAGCTCCGGAGGGCAGTACTTC

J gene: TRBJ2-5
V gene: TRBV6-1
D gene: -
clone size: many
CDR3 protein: CASSRQQETQYF
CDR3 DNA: TGTGCCAGCAGCAGACAGCAAGAGACCCAGTACTTC

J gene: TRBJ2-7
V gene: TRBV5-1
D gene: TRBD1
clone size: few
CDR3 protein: CASSWGQGAGEQYF
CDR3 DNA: TGCGCCAGCAGCTGGGGACAGGGGGCTGGGGAGCAGTACTTC

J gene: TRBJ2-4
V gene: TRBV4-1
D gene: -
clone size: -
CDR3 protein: CASSQVFGNIQYF
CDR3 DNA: TGCGCCAGCAGCCAAGTATTCGGAAACATTCAGTACTTC

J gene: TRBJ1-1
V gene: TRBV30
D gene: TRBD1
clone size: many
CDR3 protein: CAYRTGGNTEAFF
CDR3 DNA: TGTGCCTACCGGACAGGGGGGAACACTGAAGCTTTCTTT

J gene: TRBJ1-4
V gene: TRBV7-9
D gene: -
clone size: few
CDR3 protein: CASSTVRNEKLFF
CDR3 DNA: TGTGCCAGCAGCACGGTTCGTAATGAAAAACTGTTTTTT

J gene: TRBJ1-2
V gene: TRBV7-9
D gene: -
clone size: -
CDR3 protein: CASSSGRLLGGYTF
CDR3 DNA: TGTGCCAGCAGCTCCGGGCGGCTTTTAGGTGGCTACACCTTC

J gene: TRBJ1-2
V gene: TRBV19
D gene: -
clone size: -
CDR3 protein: CAEKGGYGYTF
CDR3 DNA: TGTGCAGAAAAGGGGGGCTATGGCTACACCTTC

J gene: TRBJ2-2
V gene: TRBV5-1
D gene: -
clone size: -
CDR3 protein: CASSLGTSGELFF
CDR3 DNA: TGCGCCAGCAGCTTGGGAACATCCGGGGAGCTGTTTTTT

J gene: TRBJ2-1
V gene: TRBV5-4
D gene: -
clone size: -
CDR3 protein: CASSPPPLDGNEQFF
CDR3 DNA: TGTGCCAGCAGCCCCCCCCCTCTAGATGGCAATGAGCAGTTCTTC

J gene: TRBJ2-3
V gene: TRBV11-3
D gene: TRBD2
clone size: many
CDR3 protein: CASSLFGAGGQDTQYF
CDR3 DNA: TGTGCCAGCAGCTTATTTGGTGCGGGGGGGCAAGATACGCAGTATTTT

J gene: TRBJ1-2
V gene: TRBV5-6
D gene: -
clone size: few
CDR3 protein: CASSLSGVYGYTF
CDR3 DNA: TGTGCCAGCAGCTTGTCGGGGGTCTATGGCTACACCTTC

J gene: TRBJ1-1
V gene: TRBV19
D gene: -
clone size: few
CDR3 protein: CASSMTLLNTEAFF
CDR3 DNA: TGTGCCAGTAGTATGACCCTGCTGAACACTGAAGCTTTCTTT

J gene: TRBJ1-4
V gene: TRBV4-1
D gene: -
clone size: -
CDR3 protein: CASSQKPPGSGEKLFF
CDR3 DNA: TGCGCCAGCAGCCAAAAACCCCCGGGGAGCGGTGAAAAACTGTTTTTT